This T cell receptor beta chain appears in the sequencing data of a study of technical replicates of blood from a handful of donors. Germline CDR1 SGDLS, CDR2 YYNGEE. This CDR3 contains 15 residues. Trimming took 2 bases from V and 2 from J, leaving 12 bases between them. The data were produced by immunoSEQ multiplex PCR, yet TCRdb's version contains in-frame clones alone and is incomplete. The sample shows 75,000 to 100,000 clones, around 95% of them seen only once. The clonotype originates from a human donor in good health. The chain has TRBV9 and TRBJ2-3; tentative D call: TRBD2 (5 bases). The specimen was T cells isolated from PBMCs. CDR3 residues: CASSVVGDPTDTQYF. The CDR3 DNA reads as TGTGCCAGCAGCGTTGTCGGGGATCCCACAGATACGCAGTATTTT.